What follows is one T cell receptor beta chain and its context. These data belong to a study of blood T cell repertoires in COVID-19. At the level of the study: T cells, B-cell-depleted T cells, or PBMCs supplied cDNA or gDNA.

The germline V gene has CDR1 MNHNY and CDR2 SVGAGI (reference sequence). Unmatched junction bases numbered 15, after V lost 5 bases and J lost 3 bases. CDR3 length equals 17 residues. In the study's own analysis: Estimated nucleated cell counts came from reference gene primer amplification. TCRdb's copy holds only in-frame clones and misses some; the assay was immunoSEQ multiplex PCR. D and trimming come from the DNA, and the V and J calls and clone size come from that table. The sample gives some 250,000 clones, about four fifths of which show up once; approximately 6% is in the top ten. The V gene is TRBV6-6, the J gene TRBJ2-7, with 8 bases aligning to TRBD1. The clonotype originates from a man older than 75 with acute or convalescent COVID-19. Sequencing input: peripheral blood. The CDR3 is CASSQSRWDRRNYEQYF. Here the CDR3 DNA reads TGTGCCAGCAGTCAATCGAGGTGGGACAGGCGCAACTACGAGCAGTACTTC.